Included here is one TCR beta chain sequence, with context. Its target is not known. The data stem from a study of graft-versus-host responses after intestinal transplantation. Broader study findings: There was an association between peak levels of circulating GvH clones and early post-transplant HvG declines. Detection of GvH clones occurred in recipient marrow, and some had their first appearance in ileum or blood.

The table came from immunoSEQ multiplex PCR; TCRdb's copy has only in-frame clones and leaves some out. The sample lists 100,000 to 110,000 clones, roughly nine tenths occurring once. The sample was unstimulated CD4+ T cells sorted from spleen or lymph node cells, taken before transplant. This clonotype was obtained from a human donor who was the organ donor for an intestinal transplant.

The CDR3 loop is CASGTGRSYYEQYF. CDR3 sequence (DNA): TGTGCCAGCGGAACGGGACGGAGCTACTACGAGCAGTACTTC. The rearrangement joins TRBV27 to TRBJ2-7; the D call may be TRBD1 or TRBD2 (5 bases each). Germline values: CDR1 MNHEY, CDR2 SMNVEV (reference sequence). Trimming shortened V by 8 bases and J by 3 bases, and 17 bases separated the two germline ends. This CDR3 comprises 14 residues.